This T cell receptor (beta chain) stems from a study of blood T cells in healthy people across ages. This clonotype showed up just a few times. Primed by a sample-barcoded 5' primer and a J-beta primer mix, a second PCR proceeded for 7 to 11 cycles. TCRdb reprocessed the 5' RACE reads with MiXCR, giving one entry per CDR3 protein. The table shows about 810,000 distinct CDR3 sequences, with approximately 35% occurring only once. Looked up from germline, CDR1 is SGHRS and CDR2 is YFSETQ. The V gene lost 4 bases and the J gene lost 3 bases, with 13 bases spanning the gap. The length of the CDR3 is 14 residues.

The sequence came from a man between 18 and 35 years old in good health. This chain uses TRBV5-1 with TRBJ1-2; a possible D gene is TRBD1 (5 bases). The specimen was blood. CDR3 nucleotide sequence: TGCGCCAGCAGCGTGGCCCAGGGAGACTATGGCTACACCTTC. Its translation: CASSVAQGDYGYTF.